This entry concerns a single TCR beta chain. This record comes from a study of regulatory T cells in long-lasting Graves disease. Arm-PCR of CDR3 regions and iRepertoire HTBI primers were used to build TCR beta libraries. In TCRdb, the multiplex PCR reads were re-called with MiXCR into one record per CDR3 protein. The repertoire consists of some 450,000 distinct CDR3 sequences, with 23% occurring once and the leading ten covering roughly a quarter. The time point here: persistent/refractory GD, antithyroid drugs over 5 years with positive TRAb. From PBMCs, RNA was extracted and then used to make the TCR library. The patients were drawn from one endocrinology department in Xi'an, China. V was pared by 5 bases and J by 2 bases, with 7 bases of the junction left unmatched. The CDR3 contains 16 residues. Germline CDR1 is MNHEY and CDR2 is SVGEGT.

This clonotype originated in a female donor with Graves disease. J is TRBJ2-1 and V is TRBV6-2 or TRBV6-3, with 9 bases lining up with TRBD2. The sequenced sample was peripheral blood mononuclear cells (PBMCs), obtained when the disease was refractory, from a patient treated with antithyroid drugs. The CDR3 here is CASSEEGGRAYNEQFF. DNA for the CDR3: TGTGCCAGCAGTGAGGAGGGCGGGAGGGCCTACAATGAGCAGTTCTTC.